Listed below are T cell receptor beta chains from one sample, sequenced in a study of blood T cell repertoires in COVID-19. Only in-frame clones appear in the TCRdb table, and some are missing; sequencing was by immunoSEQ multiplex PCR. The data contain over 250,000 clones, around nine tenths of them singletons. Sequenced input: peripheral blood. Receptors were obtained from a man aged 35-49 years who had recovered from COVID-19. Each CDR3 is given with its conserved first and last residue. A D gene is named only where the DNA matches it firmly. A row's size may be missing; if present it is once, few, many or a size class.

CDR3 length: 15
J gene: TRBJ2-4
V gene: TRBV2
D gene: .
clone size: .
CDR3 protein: CASRDTQLAKNIQYF
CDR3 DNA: TGTGCCAGCAGGGACACCCAGTTAGCCAAAAACATTCAGTACTTC

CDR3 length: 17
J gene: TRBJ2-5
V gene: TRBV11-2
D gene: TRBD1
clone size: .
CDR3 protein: CASTMFPLQGMEETQYF
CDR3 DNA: TGTGCCAGCACCATGTTCCCCCTACAGGGGATGGAGGAGACCCAGTACTTC

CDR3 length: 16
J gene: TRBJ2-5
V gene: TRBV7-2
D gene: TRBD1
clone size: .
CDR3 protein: CASTLFGQVPQETQYF
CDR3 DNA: TGTGCCAGCACCCTCTTTGGACAGGTGCCCCAAGAGACCCAGTACTTC

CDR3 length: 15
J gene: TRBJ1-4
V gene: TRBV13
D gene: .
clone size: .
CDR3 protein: CASSLWGGGREKLFF
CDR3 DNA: TGTGCCAGCAGCTTATGGGGCGGGGGAAGGGAAAAACTGTTTTTT

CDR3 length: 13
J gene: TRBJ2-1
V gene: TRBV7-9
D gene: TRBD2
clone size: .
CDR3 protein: CATTASGKVEQFF
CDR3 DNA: TGTGCCACCACTGCTAGCGGGAAAGTTGAGCAGTTCTTC

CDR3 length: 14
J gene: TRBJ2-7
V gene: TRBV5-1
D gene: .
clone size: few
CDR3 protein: CASSLVGTNYEQYF
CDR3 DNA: TGCGCCAGCAGCTTGGTAGGGACAAACTACGAGCAGTACTTC

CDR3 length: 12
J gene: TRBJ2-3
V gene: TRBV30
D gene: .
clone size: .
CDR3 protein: CAWSTGADTQYF
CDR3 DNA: TGTGCCTGGAGTACGGGTGCAGATACGCAGTATTTT

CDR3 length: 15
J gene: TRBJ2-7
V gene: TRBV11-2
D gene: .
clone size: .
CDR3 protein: CASSLGGKAGYEQYF
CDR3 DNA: TGTGCCAGCAGCTTAGGAGGGAAAGCGGGCTACGAGCAGTACTTC

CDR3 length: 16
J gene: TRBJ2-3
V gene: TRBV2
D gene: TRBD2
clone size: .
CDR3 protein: CASSLGLAGRTDTQYF
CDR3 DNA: TGTGCCAGCAGCCTCGGACTAGCGGGGCGCACAGATACGCAGTATTTT

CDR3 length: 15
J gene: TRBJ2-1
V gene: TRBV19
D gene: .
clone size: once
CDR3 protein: CASSINSGPYNEQFF
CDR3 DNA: TGTGCCAGTAGTATCAATAGCGGTCCCTACAATGAGCAGTTCTTC

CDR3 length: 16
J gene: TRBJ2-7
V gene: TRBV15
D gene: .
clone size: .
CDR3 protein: CATSGGMGTYSYEQYF
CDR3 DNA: TGTGCCACCAGCGGGGGTATGGGGACTTATTCCTACGAGCAGTACTTC

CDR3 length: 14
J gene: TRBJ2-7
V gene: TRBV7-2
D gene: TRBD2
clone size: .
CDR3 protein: CASSVRGEYYEQYF
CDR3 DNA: TGTGCCAGCAGCGTTCGGGGGGAGTATTACGAGCAGTACTTC

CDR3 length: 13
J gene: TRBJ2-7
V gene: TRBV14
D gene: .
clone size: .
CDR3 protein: CASSQENNYEQYF
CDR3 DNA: TGTGCCAGCAGCCAAGAGAACAACTACGAGCAGTACTTC

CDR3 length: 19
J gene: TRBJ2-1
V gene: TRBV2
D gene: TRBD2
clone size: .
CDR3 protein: CASPDLRTSGRSPGNEQFF
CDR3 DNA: TGTGCCAGCCCCGACCTCCGGACTAGCGGGAGATCACCCGGGAATGAGCAGTTCTTC

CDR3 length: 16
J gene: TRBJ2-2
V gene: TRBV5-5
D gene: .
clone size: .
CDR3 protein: CASSPRYSKNTGELFF
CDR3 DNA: TGTGCCAGCAGCCCTCGGTACAGTAAGAACACCGGGGAGCTGTTTTTT

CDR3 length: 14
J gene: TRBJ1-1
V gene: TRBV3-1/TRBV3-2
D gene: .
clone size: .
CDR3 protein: CASRTFGGNTEAFF
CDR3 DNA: TGTGCCAGCAGAACCTTCGGGGGGAACACTGAAGCTTTCTTT

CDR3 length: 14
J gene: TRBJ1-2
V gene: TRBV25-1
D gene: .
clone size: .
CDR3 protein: CASRDTGTYYGYTF
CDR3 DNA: TGTGCCAGCAGAGATACAGGGACCTACTATGGCTACACCTTC

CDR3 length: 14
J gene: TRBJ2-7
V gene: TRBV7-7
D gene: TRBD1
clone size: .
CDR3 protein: CASSLEVAGGEQYF
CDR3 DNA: TGTGCCAGCAGCTTAGAGGTGGCAGGGGGCGAGCAGTACTTC

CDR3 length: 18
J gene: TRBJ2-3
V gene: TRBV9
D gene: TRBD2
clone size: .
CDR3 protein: CASSGGTSGSQNTDTQYF
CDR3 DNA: TGTGCCAGCAGCGGGGGGACTAGCGGCAGCCAAAACACAGATACGCAGTATTTT

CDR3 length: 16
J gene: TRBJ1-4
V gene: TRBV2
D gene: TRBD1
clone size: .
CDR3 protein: CASSGLPGTGSEKLFF
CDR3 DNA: TGTGCCAGCAGTGGGCTACCCGGGACAGGGTCAGAAAAACTGTTTTTT

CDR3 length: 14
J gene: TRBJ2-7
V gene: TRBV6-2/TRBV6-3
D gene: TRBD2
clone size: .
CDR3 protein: CASSYQWEGAEQYF
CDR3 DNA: TGTGCCAGCAGTTACCAATGGGAGGGAGCCGAGCAGTACTTC

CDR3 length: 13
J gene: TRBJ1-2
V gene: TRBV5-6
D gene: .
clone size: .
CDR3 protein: CASSLAGSGGYTF
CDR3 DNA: TGTGCCAGCAGCTTGGCGGGTAGCGGTGGCTACACCTTC

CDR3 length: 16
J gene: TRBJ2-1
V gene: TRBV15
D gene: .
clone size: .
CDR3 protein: CATSRDPRVSYNEQFF
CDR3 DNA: TGTGCCACCAGCAGAGATCCCAGGGTTAGCTACAATGAGCAGTTCTTC

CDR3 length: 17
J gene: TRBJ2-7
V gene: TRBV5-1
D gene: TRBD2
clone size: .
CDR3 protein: CASSLDGTSGRTYEQYF
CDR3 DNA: TGCGCCAGCAGCTTGGATGGGACTAGCGGAAGGACTTACGAGCAGTACTTC

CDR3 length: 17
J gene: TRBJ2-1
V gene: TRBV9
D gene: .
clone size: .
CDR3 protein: CASSTLGVASEDNEQFF
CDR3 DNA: TGTGCCAGCAGCACCTTAGGGGTGGCTAGCGAAGACAATGAGCAGTTCTTC

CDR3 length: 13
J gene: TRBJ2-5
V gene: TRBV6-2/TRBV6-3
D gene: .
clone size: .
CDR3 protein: CASSYARWETQYF
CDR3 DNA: TGTGCCAGCAGTTACGCCAGGTGGGAGACCCAGTACTTC

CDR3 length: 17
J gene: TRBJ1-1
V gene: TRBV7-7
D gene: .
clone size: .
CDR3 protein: CASSLARQDIGDTEAFF
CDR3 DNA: TGTGCCAGCAGCTTAGCGCGCCAGGATATAGGGGACACTGAAGCTTTCTTT

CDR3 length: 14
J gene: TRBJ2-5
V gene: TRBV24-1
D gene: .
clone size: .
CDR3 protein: CATSDWGEWETQYF
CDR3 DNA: TGTGCCACCAGTGATTGGGGGGAGTGGGAGACCCAGTACTTC

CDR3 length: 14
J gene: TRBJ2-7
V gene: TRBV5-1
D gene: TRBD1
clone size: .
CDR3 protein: CASSSYRGPREQYF
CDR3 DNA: TGCGCCAGCAGCTCATACAGGGGGCCGAGGGAGCAGTACTTC

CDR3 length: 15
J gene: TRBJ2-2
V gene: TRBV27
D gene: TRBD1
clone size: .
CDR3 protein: CASSGGQGVTGELFF
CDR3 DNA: TGTGCCAGCAGTGGCGGACAGGGAGTCACCGGGGAGCTGTTTTTT

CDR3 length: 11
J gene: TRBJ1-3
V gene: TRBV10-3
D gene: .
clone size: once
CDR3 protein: CAISVSDTIYF
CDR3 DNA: TGTGCCATCAGTGTCTCGGACACCATATATTTT

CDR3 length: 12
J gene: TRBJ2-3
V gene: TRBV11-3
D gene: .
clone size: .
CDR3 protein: CASSLESGTQYF
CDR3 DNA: TGTGCCAGCAGCTTAGAATCCGGTACGCAGTATTTT

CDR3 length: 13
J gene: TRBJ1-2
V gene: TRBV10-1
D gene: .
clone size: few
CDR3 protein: CASSDSHRDGYTF
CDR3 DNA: TGCGCCAGCAGTGATTCCCACAGGGATGGCTACACCTTC

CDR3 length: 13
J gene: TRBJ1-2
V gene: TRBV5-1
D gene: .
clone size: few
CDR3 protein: CASSRDTNYGYTF
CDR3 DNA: TGCGCCAGCAGCCGGGACACCAACTATGGCTACACCTTC

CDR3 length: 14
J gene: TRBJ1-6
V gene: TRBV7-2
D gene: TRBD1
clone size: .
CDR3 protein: CASTGQGYNSPLHF
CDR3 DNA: TGTGCCAGCACCGGACAGGGCTATAATTCACCCCTCCACTTT